This T cell receptor beta chain was identified during a study of CD8 T cells in Susac syndrome. Per the germline V gene, CDR1 is SQVTM and CDR2 is ANQGSEA. The CDR3 contains 11 residues. Trimming pared 0 bases from V and 10 bases from J, leaving 9 bases between. Roughly 0.45 to 1 ug RNA was reverse transcribed with random hexamers. Across 54 Vbeta and 13 Jbeta, immunoSEQ multiplex PCR amplified TCR beta CDR3. TCRdb processed the immunoSEQ multiplex PCR reads anew with MiXCR; each CDR3 protein has one entry. The sample lists over 70,000 distinct CDR3 sequences; 96% were seen once. Sequenced material: CD8+ T cells from PBMCs. The chain uses TRBV29-1 and TRBJ1-1; D is undetermined. The sequence was obtained from a human donor with Susac syndrome. CDR3 bases: TGCAGCGTTGAAGATACGGCGGTAGCTTTCTTT. This translates into CSVEDTAVAFF.